This TCR beta chain was captured in a study of cytomegalovirus exposure and HLA in healthy donors. Study results and limitations: Trimming of TCR beta V- and J-genes showed a link, identified in a later analysis, to a missense DCLRE1C variant.

In the PCR, 60 Vbeta and 13 Jbeta primers were used. Clones were read by immunoSEQ multiplex PCR, and TCRdb kept only the in-frame ones, dropping some. The table includes 85,000 to 120,000 clones, around 80% detected once. This clone was counted a single time. Its antigen remains unidentified. The CDR3 loop spans 15 amino acids. Trimming took 0 bases from V and 5 from J, leaving 11 bases between them. Germline V lookup: CDR1 SGHRS, CDR2 YFSETQ. V usage is TRBV5-1 and J usage is TRBJ2-2; maybe TRBD2 (7 bases). Sequenced: PBMCs. This TCR came from a man aged 40-49 years in good health and CMV-seronegative. CDR3: CASSLEGGRTGELFF. The CDR3 DNA follows: TGCGCCAGCAGCTTGGAGGGGGGGAGAACCGGGGAGCTGTTTTTT.